This TCR beta chain is from a study of blood T cell repertoires in COVID-19. CDR3 length: 15 residues. Germline values: CDR1 KGHSH, CDR2 LQKENI. V gave up 1 base and J gave up 8 bases, with 15 bases separating them. Clones were sequenced by immunoSEQ multiplex PCR, and TCRdb holds only the in-frame ones, with some missing. The table shows more than 250,000 clones, with approximately 85% occurring only once. The chain couples TRBV18 to TRBJ2-4; TRBD1 is a possible D gene (6 bases). The source material was PBMCs or T cells enriched from blood (not recorded which). The sequence derives from a man aged 25-40 years who had recovered from COVID-19. The DNA of the CDR3 is TGTGCCAGCTCACCACAGGGGCAGGGGATAGACATTCAGTACTTC. Encoded protein: CASSPQGQGIDIQYF. Full variable domain (outside the CDR3, taken from reference TRBV18 and TRBJ2-4): NAGVMQNPRHLVRRRGQEARLRCSPMKGHSHVYWYRQLPEEGLKFMVYLQKENIIDESGMPKERFSAEFPKEGPSILRIQQVVRGDSAAYFCASSPQGQGIDIQYFGAGTRLSVL.